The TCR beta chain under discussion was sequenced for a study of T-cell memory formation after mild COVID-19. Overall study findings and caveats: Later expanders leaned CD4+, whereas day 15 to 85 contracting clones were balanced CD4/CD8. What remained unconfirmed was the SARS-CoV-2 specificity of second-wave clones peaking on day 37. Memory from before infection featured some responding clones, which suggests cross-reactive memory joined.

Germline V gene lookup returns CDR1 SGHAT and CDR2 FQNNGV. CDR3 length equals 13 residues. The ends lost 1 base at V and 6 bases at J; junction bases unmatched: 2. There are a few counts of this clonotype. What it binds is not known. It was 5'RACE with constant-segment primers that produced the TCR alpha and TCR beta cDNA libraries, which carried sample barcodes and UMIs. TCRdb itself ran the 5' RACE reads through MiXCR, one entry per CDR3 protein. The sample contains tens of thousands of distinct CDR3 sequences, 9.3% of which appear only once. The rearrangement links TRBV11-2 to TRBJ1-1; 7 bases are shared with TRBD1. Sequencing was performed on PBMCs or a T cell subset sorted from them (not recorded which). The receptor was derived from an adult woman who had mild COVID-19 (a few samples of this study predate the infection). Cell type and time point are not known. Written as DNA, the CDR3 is TGTGCCAGCAGCTTAGCGACAGGGCCTGAAGCTTTCTTT. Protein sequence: CASSLATGPEAFF. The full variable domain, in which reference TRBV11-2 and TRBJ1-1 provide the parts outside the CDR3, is EAGVAQSPRYKIIEKRQSVAFWCNPISGHATLYWYQQILGQGPKLLIQFQNNGVVDDSQLPKDRFSAERLKGVDSTLKIQPAKLEDSAVYLCASSLATGPEAFFGQGTRLTVV.